The 6 T cell receptor beta chains presented below share a single source sample, sequenced in a study of T cells after yellow fever vaccination. TCRdb called the 5' RACE reads again in MiXCR, with one record for every CDR3 protein. The table has fewer than 350,000 distinct CDR3 sequences, about 9.5% seen once. Sequenced here: PBMCs, sampled on the day of the first yellow fever vaccination. Every receptor here comes from a man younger than 35 who received the YFV17D yellow fever vaccine.

This clonotype appeared many times. The chain uses TRBV7-2 and TRBJ2-5; D is perhaps TRBD1 (6 bases). This CDR3 region has 13 residues. The germline V gene has CDR1 SGHTA and CDR2 FQGNSA. V lost 3 bases and J 7 bases, leaving 12 bases between the germline ends. The CDR3 DNA sequence: TGTGCCAGCAGCTTGATCCCACAGGGGACCCAGTACTTC. Its protein product is CASSLIPQGTQYF.

This clonotype appeared many times. This rearrangement joins TRBV4-3 to TRBJ1-2; no definite D call. Trimming shortened V by 0 bases and J by 6 bases, and 8 bases separated the two germline ends. Germline V gene sequence: CDR1 LGHNA, CDR2 YSLEER. CDR3 length: 13 residues. CDR3 sequence: CASSQDKTDGYTF. The CDR3 nucleotides read TGCGCCAGCAGCCAAGACAAGACCGATGGCTACACCTTC.

The chain recombines TRBV12-3 or TRBV12-4 with TRBJ2-5; D uncertain. Trimming pared 3 bases from V and 5 bases from J, leaving 7 bases between. The length of the CDR3 is 12 residues. The CDR3 DNA follows: TGTGCCAGCAGTTTTCGGTGGGAGACCCAGTACTTC. Its protein is CASSFRWETQYF.

This clonotype has ten or more counts. The chain is built from TRBV6-2 or TRBV6-3 and TRBJ1-2; D unclear. The CDR3 totals 13 residues. With 2 bases removed from V and 3 bases from J, the gap between germline ends came to 7 bases. Germline values: CDR1 MNHEY, CDR2 SVGEGT. The CDR3 sequence is CASSYGPYYGYTF. The CDR3, as DNA: TGTGCCAGCAGTTACGGGCCATACTATGGCTACACCTTC.

This clonotype was recorded a few times. The chain has TRBV3-1 and TRBJ1-2, with D uncertain. Germline loops: CDR1 LGHDT, CDR2 YNNKEL (reference sequence). V lost 4 bases to trimming and J lost 6 bases, with 15 bases between them. The CDR3 extends over 14 amino acids. The CDR3 DNA reads as TGTGCCAGCAGCCGGCCCGAATATGGGGATGGCTACACCTTC. It encodes CASSRPEYGDGYTF.

This clonotype was counted many times. The gene calls are TRBV20-1 and TRBJ2-1; the match to TRBD2 covers 11 bases. Germline CDR1 and CDR2: DFQATT and SNEGSKA (reference sequence). The CDR3 contains 14 residues. The trim removed 7 bases at V and 2 bases at J, leaving 4 bases unmatched. This chain's CDR3 is CSVLSGGAYNEQFF. DNA for the CDR3: TGCAGTGTTCTTAGCGGGGGGGCCTACAATGAGCAGTTCTTC.